These 16 T cell receptor beta chains share one sample of origin, sequenced in a study of blood T cell repertoires in COVID-19. The protocol was immunoSEQ multiplex PCR, while the TCRdb copy is restricted to in-frame clones and leaves out a portion. The data contain fewer than 90,000 clones, approximately 91% of them seen just once; the ten biggest clones take up just under 7.5%. The sample was peripheral blood. The source of these receptors is a man between 70 and 80 years old with acute or convalescent COVID-19.

This chain joins TRBV4-3 and TRBJ2-7; the match to TRBD2 covers 12 bases. This CDR3 has 15 amino acids. Germline V gene lookup returns CDR1 LGHNA and CDR2 YSLEER. V gave up 4 bases and J gave up 4 bases; unmatched junction bases: 5. As DNA, the CDR3 is TGCGCCAGCAGCCTTGGACTAGCGGGGTTATACGAGCAGTACTTC. The encoded protein is CASSLGLAGLYEQYF.

Of note for this clone: Since no conserved phenylalanine or tryptophan closes the CDR3, a read error is the likely cause. The DNA is left out, because the CDR3 cannot be placed on it with certainty; the CDR3 is given as TCRdb lists it. The CDR3 is CSTRTGIGS. This chain connects TRBV29-1 to TRBJ1-4; the D call of TRBD1 is as the table states it, not checked on the DNA. Per germline, CDR1 SQVTM and CDR2 ANQGSEA. The CDR3 contains 9 residues when both ends are counted.

This clone was seen once. CDR3 sequence reads: CAISGGQVIYNSPLHF. In nucleotides, the CDR3 is TGTGCCATCAGTGGGGGACAGGTGATTTATAATTCACCCCTCCACTTT. The chain is built from TRBV10-3 and TRBJ1-6; TRBD1 agrees at 8 bases. This CDR3 is built from 16 residues. Unmatched junction bases numbered 6, after V lost 4 bases and J lost 4 bases. Germline-derived CDR1 and CDR2 are ENHRY and SYGVKD.

The chain employs TRBV5-1 and TRBJ2-1, with 11 nucleotides matching TRBD2. Germline V gives CDR1 SGHRS, CDR2 YFSETQ. The CDR3 contains 16 residues. V lost 2 bases to trimming and J lost 9 bases; unmatched junction nucleotides: 10. The CDR3 sequence: CASSFSGTSGVGEQFF. The CDR3 bases are TGCGCCAGCAGCTTCTCCGGGACTAGCGGAGTGGGTGAGCAGTTCTTC.

This clone was seen only once. The chain couples TRBV2 to TRBJ2-1; 8 bases map to TRBD2. The J segment lost 0 bases and the V segment lost 8 bases, leaving 6 bases of the junction unmatched. Germline CDR1 SNHLY, CDR2 FYNNEI. This CDR3 is built from 15 residues. Here the CDR3 DNA reads TGTGCCAGCCTACGGGAGGGGGGCTCCTACAATGAGCAGTTCTTC. This translates into CASLREGGSYNEQFF.

This clone was counted only a few times. The V call is TRBV4-1, the J call TRBJ2-6, with TRBD2 matching over 13 bases. This CDR3 comprises 21 residues. Germline trimming cut 3 bases from V and 0 bases from J; bases unmatched to any gene: 11. CDR1 and CDR2 from the germline V gene are MGHRA and YSYEKL. Here the CDR3 DNA reads TGCGCCAGCAGCCACGCCAGCGGACTAGCGGGAGCCCACTCTGGGGCCAACGTCCTGACTTTC. This sequence encodes CASSHASGLAGAHSGANVLTF.

The chain couples TRBV15 to TRBJ1-5; 8 nucleotides align to TRBD1. The junction had 10 bases not matched to a gene; V was cut back by 3 bases and J by 6 bases. Germline CDR1 and CDR2: LNHNV and YYDKDF (reference sequence). CDR3 size: 16 residues. The CDR3 DNA is TGTGCCACCAGCAGCTACAGGGGGTGGGGGGGTCAGCCCCAGCATTTT. It yields the protein CATSSYRGWGGQPQHF.

The chain combines TRBV19 with TRBJ1-5; D gene ambiguous. The germline V gene encodes CDR1 LNHDA and CDR2 SQIVND (reference sequence). CDR3 length: 15 amino acids. Trimming shortened V by 8 bases and J by 0 bases, and 14 bases separated the two germline ends. The CDR3 region has the DNA TGTGCCAGTCTCCCACGGGCGGGTAGCAATCAGCCCCAGCATTTT. Residues: CASLPRAGSNQPQHF.

This clone was picked up a small number of times. This chain joins TRBV7-3 and TRBJ2-1; 8 nucleotides match TRBD1. J was trimmed by 8 bases and V by 5 bases; bases with no gene match: 11. This CDR3 is 15 amino acids long. Germline CDR1 SGHTA, CDR2 FQGTGA. This chain's CDR3 is CASSLGTGWDDEQFF. CDR3 DNA: TGTGCCAGCAGCCTTGGGACAGGCTGGGACGATGAGCAGTTCTTC.

This rearrangement joins TRBV4-3 to TRBJ2-5; tentative D call: TRBD2 (5 bases). The CDR3 contains 15 residues. V was trimmed by 0 bases and J by 0 bases, leaving 8 bases between them. Germline-derived CDR1 and CDR2 are LGHNA and YSLEER. CDR3 protein: CASSQDRGYQETQYF. The CDR3, as DNA: TGCGCCAGCAGCCAAGATAGAGGGTACCAAGAGACCCAGTACTTC.

The chain joins TRBV6-1 to TRBJ1-5; maybe TRBD1 (6 bases). Trimming removed 1 base from V and 8 bases from J, with 12 bases in between. The CDR3 runs 14 residues. CDR1 and CDR2 (germline): MNHNS, SASEGT. The chain's CDR3 is CASSEEGDREPQHF. As DNA, the CDR3 is TGTGCCAGCAGTGAAGAGGGGGATAGAGAGCCCCAGCATTTT.

V and J are TRBV5-6 and TRBJ2-7; a weak D match, TRBD1 (7 bases). V lost 5 bases and J lost 3, with 15 bases in between. The CDR3 runs 14 residues. The V gene's germline CDR1 is SGHDT and CDR2 YYEEEE. The CDR3 is CASSLRQGGYEQYF. The CDR3 coding sequence is TGTGCCAGCAGTCTCCGCCAGGGGGGCTACGAGCAGTACTTC.

The rearrangement uses TRBV15 and TRBJ2-7; D uncertain. Trimming took 0 bases from V and 2 from J, leaving 5 bases between them. This CDR3 is 13 amino acids long. Germline assignment: CDR1 LNHNV and CDR2 YYDKDF (reference sequence). CDR3 in DNA: TGTGCCACCAGCAGAGATGGGCCCTACGAGCAGTACTTC. Its translation: CATSRDGPYEQYF.

CDR3 coding DNA: TGTGCCAGTAGTATCACTAGGGACAATGAGCAGTTCTTC. This codes for CASSITRDNEQFF. The chain combines TRBV19 with TRBJ2-1; perhaps TRBD2 as D (5 bases). Per germline, CDR1 LNHDA and CDR2 SQIVND (reference sequence). Trimming cost V 3 bases and J 5 bases, with 8 bases left between them. CDR3 length equals 13 residues.

Written as DNA, the CDR3 is TGCGCCAGCAGCCGACAGGGCTATGGCACAGATACGCAGTATTTT. Encoded protein: CASSRQGYGTDTQYF. V is TRBV5-1 and J is TRBJ2-3, with 7 positions matching TRBD1. V shed 4 bases and J 1 base; nucleotides not matched to a gene: 6. The CDR3 runs to 15 residues. From germline, CDR1 is SGHRS and CDR2 YFSETQ.

The chain employs TRBV7-6 and TRBJ1-1; D uncertain. This CDR3 has 17 amino acids. Per the germline V gene, CDR1 is SGHVS and CDR2 is FNYEAQ. Trimming left V 6 bases short and J 1 base short, with 21 bases between. CDR3 sequence reads: CASSKSFSSRGNTEAFF. The DNA of the CDR3 is TGTGCCAGCAGTAAGTCGTTCTCTTCTAGAGGGAACACTGAAGCTTTCTTT.